This is a list of T cell receptor beta chains from one sample in a study of blood T cell repertoires in COVID-19. The method was immunoSEQ multiplex PCR; TCRdb's version includes in-frame clones alone and lacks a portion of them. The data contain about 120,000 clones, 80% to 90% of them singletons. The sequenced material came from peripheral blood. These receptors were collected from a human donor with acute or convalescent COVID-19. The donor label of this sample is uncertain. Each CDR3 is given without its conserved first and last residue.

j_call v_call cdr3_aa
TRBJ2-2 TRBV7-2 ASVGQGSTGELF
TRBJ1-4 TRBV9 ASSEQGAMGEKLF
TRBJ2-2 TRBV7-9 ASSLRPGRTGGELF
TRBJ1-3 TRBV19 ASSMTQGAGGNTIY
TRBJ1-2 TRBV27 ASGPGTGDYGYT
TRBJ2-1 TRBV7-8 ASSPGRAGGLYEQF
TRBJ2-1 TRBV5-1 ASSPGHLEQF
TRBJ1-4 TRBV19 ASSIGGQARSEKLF
TRBJ2-1 TRBV2 ATQDRAYNEQF
TRBJ2-3 TRBV28 ASLDSRTDTQY
TRBJ2-5 TRBV6-1 ASSSQGRGQETQY
TRBJ2-1 TRBV10-3 AISGQSSYNEQF
TRBJ2-1 TRBV29-1 SVELAYNEQF
TRBJ2-1 TRBV28 ASSFLGRPNNEQF
TRBJ2-7 TRBV5-6 ASSLEGTYEQY
TRBJ2-1 TRBV10-3 AISESMASGALEQF
TRBJ2-7 TRBV11-2 ASSRADRNSYEQY
TRBJ2-5 TRBV10-3 AISESGGGNQETQY
TRBJ2-5 TRBV7-8 ASSRLALEETQY
TRBJ1-2 TRBV30 AWTPGTRGYGYT
TRBJ2-5 TRBV24-1 ATSDGGTGGQETQY
TRBJ2-4 TRBV7-9 ASSSGGESQNIQY
TRBJ2-2 TRBV5-1 ASSAGQNTGELF
TRBJ1-4 TRBV28 ASSLWGQGQNEKLF
TRBJ2-1 TRBV7-3 ASSRSSGIDEQF
TRBJ2-3 TRBV2 ASALSGTQY
TRBJ2-4 TRBV4-2 ASSQVELAKNIQY
TRBJ2-5 TRBV15 ATSRWGPGETQY
TRBJ1-1 TRBV30 AWSGITENTEAF
TRBJ2-1 TRBV2 ASSTMIAGISYNEQF
TRBJ1-2 TRBV7-2 ASSLVQGHYGYT
TRBJ2-1 TRBV7-2 ASSFRTGWDEQF
TRBJ2-4 TRBV6-1 ASSDTGKSLRDIQY
TRBJ2-7 TRBV15 ATSTGSSGSYEQY
TRBJ1-2 TRBV6-2/TRBV6-3 ASSSDTEWGYT
TRBJ2-4 TRBV2 ASRDRDFLAKNIQY